The entry below gives a single T cell receptor (beta chain) sequence along with its context. Its target is unknown. Generated by immunoSEQ multiplex PCR, the TCRdb table keeps only in-frame clones and is missing some. Among about 2.1 million clones listed, over 85% were seen once. This specimen comes from a study of shared clonotypes between healthy human individuals. Study-level findings and limits: Against clonotypes common to all four donors, non-shared ones had lower generation probabilities.

Naive CD8 cells were CD45RO-negative, positively selected for CCR7, excluding terminally differentiated effector memory CD45RA+ cells. This CDR3 is built from 15 residues. Germline CDR1 and CDR2: MGHRA and YSYEKL. V gave up 1 base and J gave up 2 bases, with 11 bases separating them. Sequenced input: naive CD8+ T cells from PBMCs. The receptor's source is a man in his late teens or twenties in good health. Some clones in this sample may be carry-over from other donors' samples. The V gene is TRBV4-1, the J gene TRBJ2-5, with D tentatively TRBD2 (5 bases). CDR3 sequence: CASSQGRGSQETQYF. CDR3 nucleotide sequence: TGCGCCAGCAGCCAAGGGCGCGGGTCTCAAGAGACCCAGTACTTC.